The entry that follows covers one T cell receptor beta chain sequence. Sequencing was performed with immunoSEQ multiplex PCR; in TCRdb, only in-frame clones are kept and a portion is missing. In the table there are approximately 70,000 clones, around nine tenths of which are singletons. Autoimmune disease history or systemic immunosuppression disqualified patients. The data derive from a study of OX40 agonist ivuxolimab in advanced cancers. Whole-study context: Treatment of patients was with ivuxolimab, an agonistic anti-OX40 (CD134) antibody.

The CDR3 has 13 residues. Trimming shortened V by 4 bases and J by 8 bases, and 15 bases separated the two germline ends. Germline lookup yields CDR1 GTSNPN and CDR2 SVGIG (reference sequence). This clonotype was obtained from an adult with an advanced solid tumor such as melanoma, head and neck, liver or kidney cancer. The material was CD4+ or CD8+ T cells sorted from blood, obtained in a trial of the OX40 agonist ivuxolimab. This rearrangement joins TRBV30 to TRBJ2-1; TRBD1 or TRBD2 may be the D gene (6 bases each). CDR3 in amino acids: CAWTGEASHEQFF. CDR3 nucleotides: TGTGCCTGGACAGGGGAGGCATCGCATGAGCAGTTCTTC.